The following is a TCR beta chain sequence with its context. The data derive from a study of CD8 T cells in Susac syndrome. CDR3 size: 14 residues. The ends were cut back, 2 bases at V and 0 bases at J, with 10 bases in the middle. Germline loops: CDR1 GTSNPN, CDR2 SVGIG (reference sequence). When the RNA was reverse transcribed, random hexamers were used with an input of roughly 0.45 to 1 ug. By means of immunoSEQ multiplex PCR, TCR beta CDR3 spanning 54 Vbeta and 13 Jbeta underwent amplification. In TCRdb, the immunoSEQ multiplex PCR reads were re-called with MiXCR into one record per CDR3 protein. Of some 170,000 distinct CDR3 sequences in the sample, roughly 94% are singletons; the top ten hold about 0.09%.

The receptor's source is a human donor with multiple sclerosis. The sample taken for sequencing was CD4+ T cells from PBMCs. The V call is TRBV30, the J call TRBJ1-1; D is unclear. CDR3: CAWSQTVMNTEAFF. For the CDR3, the DNA is TGTGCCTGGAGTCAGACCGTGATGAACACTGAAGCTTTCTTT.